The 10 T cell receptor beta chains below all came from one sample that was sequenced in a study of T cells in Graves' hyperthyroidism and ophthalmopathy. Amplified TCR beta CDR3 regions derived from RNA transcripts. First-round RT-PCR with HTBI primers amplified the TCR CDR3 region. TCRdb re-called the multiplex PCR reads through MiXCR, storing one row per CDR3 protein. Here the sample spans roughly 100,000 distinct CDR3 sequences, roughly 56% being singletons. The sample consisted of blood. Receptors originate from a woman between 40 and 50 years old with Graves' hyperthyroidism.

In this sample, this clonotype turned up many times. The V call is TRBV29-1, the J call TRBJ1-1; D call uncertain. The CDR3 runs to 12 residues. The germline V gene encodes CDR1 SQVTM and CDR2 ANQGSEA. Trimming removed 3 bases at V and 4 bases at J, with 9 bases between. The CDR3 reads CSVDLMGTEAFF. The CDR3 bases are TGCAGCGTTGATCTTATGGGCACTGAAGCTTTCTTT.

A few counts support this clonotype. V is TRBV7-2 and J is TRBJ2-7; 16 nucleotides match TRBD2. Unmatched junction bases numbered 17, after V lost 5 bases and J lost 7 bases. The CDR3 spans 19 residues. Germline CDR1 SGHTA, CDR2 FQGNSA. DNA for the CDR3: TGTGCCAGCAGCCAAAGGAAAACGGGACTAGCGGGAGGGCAGGTTGAGCAGTACTTC. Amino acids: CASSQRKTGLAGGQVEQYF.

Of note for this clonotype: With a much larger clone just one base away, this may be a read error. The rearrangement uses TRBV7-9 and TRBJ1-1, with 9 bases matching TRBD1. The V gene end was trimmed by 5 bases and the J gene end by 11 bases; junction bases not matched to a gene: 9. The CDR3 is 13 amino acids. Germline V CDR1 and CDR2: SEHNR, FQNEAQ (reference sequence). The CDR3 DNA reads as TGTGCCAGCAGCAGCTTAGGGGACAGGGTGGCTTTCTTT. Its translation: CASSSLGDRVAFF.

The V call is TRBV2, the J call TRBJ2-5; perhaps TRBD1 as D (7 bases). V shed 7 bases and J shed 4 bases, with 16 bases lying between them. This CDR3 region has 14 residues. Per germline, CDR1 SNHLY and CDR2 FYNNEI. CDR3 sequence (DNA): TGTGCCAGCACCCTCGACAGGGAGGCAGAGACCCAGTACTTC. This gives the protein CASTLDREAETQYF.

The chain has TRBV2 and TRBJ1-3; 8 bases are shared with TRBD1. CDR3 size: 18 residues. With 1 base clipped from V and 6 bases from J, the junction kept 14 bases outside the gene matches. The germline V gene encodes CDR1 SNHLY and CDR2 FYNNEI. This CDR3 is CASSEDGQGATGLNTIYF. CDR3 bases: TGTGCCAGCAGTGAAGACGGGCAGGGGGCGACTGGCTTAAACACCATATATTTT.

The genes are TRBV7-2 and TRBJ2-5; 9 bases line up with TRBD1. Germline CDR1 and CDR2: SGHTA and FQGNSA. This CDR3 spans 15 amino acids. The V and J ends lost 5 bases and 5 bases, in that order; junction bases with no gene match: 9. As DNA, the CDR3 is TGTGCCAGCAGCCTCGGTACAGGGGGCGGTGAGACCCAGTACTTC. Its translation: CASSLGTGGGETQYF.

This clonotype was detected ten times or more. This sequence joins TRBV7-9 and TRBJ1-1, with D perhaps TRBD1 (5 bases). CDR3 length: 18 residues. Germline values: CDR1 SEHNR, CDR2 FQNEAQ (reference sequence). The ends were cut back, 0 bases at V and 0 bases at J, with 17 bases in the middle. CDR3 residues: CASSLAVGLWTMNTEAFF. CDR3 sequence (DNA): TGTGCCAGCAGCTTAGCCGTGGGGCTCTGGACCATGAACACTGAAGCTTTCTTT.

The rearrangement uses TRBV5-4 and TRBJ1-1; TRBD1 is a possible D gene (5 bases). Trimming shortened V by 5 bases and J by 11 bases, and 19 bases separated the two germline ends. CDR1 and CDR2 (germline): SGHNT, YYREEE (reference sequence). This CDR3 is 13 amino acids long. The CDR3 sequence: CASSQNKGLRAFF. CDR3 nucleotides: TGTGCCAGCAGTCAGAACAAGGGGCTCAGGGCTTTCTTT.

As DNA, the CDR3 is TGTGCCAGCAGTGACCTACAGGGGGCTGATTATGAAGCTTTCTTT. It encodes CASSDLQGADYEAFF. The chain couples TRBV12-3 or TRBV12-4 to TRBJ1-1, with 9 bases aligning to TRBD1. The CDR3 length is 15 residues. Trimming cost V 5 bases and J 7 bases; bases outside gene matches: 11.

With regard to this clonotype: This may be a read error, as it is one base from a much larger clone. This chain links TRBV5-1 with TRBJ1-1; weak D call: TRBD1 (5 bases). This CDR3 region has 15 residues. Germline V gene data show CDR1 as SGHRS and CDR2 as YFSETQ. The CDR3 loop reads CASSPGIGALAEASF. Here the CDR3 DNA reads TGCGCCAGCAGCCCCGGGATCGGGGCCCTTGCTGAAGCTTCCTTT.